These 9 T cell receptor beta chains were sequenced from one sample in a study of T-cell reconstitution after alpha-beta-depleted transplantation in children. This sample's TCRbeta library carried unique molecular identifier barcodes. MiXCR was run by TCRdb on the PCR reads, yielding one entry per CDR3 protein. Of hundreds of thousands of distinct CDR3 sequences in the sample, 6.5% to 9% are singletons; the top ten hold almost 6.5%. The sample consisted of PBMCs, mostly from graft donor cells, taken 180 days after TCRalphabeta/CD19-depleted stem cell transplant. These receptors were collected from a male patient younger than 18 who had a stem cell transplant for acute lymphoblastic leukemia, so the T cells may come from the graft donor.

This clonotype was observed many times. The gene calls are TRBV12-3 or TRBV12-4 and TRBJ1-1; weak D call: TRBD1 (6 bases). V lost 5 bases, J lost 7 bases, and 11 bases lay in between. CDR3 length: 12 amino acids. The CDR3 DNA follows: TGTGCCAGCAGTACAGGGACGAATGAAGCTTTCTTT. Protein: CASSTGTNEAFF.

At least ten counts were recorded for this clonotype. The V call is TRBV13, the J call TRBJ2-3, with TRBD2 matching over 8 bases. Germline loops: CDR1 PRHDT, CDR2 FYEKMQ (reference sequence). CDR3 length equals 15 residues. V lost 2 bases and J lost 5; bases outside the gene matches: 6. This CDR3 reads CASSLYGGAIDTQYF. The CDR3, as DNA: TGTGCCAGCAGCTTATACGGGGGGGCCATAGATACGCAGTATTTT.

This clonotype was seen at least ten times. This chain connects TRBV10-3 to TRBJ2-3, with D perhaps TRBD2 (5 bases). This CDR3 comprises 14 residues. Germline assignment: CDR1 ENHRY and CDR2 SYGVKD. V gave up 4 bases and J gave up 5 bases, with 13 bases separating them. CDR3 DNA: TGTGCCATCAGTGGTGGACTTTCCAGAGATACGCAGTATTTT. Its translation: CAISGGLSRDTQYF.

This clonotype was seen a single time. A read error may explain this, as a much larger clone is one base away. V gene TRBV4-1 combines with J gene TRBJ1-1; D uncertain. Germline loops: CDR1 MGHRA, CDR2 YSYEKL. The V end lost 0 bases, the J end lost 0 bases, and 11 bases lay between the germline ends. The CDR3 spans 16 residues. This CDR3 is CASSQDSPDMNTEAFF. The CDR3 coding sequence is TGCGCCAGCAGCCAAGATAGTCCAGACATGAACACTGAAGCTTTCTTT.

This clonotype has ten or more counts. The chain combines TRBV4-1 with TRBJ2-3; TRBD2 agrees at 13 bases. The CDR3 totals 16 residues. V was pared by 5 bases and J by 2 bases, with 4 bases of the junction left unmatched. Germline CDR1 is MGHRA and CDR2 is YSYEKL. CDR3 sequence: CASSLLAGGTTDTQYF. CDR3 DNA sequence: TGCGCCAGCAGCTTACTAGCGGGAGGGACCACAGATACGCAGTATTTT.

This clonotype has a count of ten or more. Here the CDR3 reads CASTRGRQFF. CDR3 nucleotides: TGTGCCAGCACGCGGGGGAGGCAGTTCTTC. This chain joins TRBV2 and TRBJ2-1, with TRBD2 matching over 7 bases. Germline loops: CDR1 SNHLY, CDR2 FYNNEI. This CDR3 region has 10 residues. V lost 7 bases and J lost 12; bases outside the gene matches: 3.

The V call is TRBV18, the J call TRBJ2-1; D might be TRBD2 (5 bases). CDR1 is KGHSH and CDR2 is LQKENI in the germline V gene. The CDR3 spans 15 residues. V was shortened by 1 base and J by 8 bases, with 15 bases between the two germline ends. The CDR3 region is CASSPRGSSRDEQFF. DNA of the CDR3: TGTGCCAGCTCACCACGAGGGAGTAGTAGGGATGAGCAGTTCTTC.

This clonotype was found many times. The V gene is TRBV6-1, the J gene TRBJ2-7; TRBD1 aligns across 9 bases. V dropped 6 bases and J dropped 4; count of bases not matched to a gene: 10. The length of the CDR3 is 15 residues. Germline-derived CDR1 and CDR2 are MNHNS and SASEGT. As DNA, the CDR3 is TGTGCCAGCAGAACCTCCGGGACAGGGATATACGAGCAGTACTTC. Translating gives CASRTSGTGIYEQYF.

This rearrangement joins TRBV5-1 to TRBJ2-5, with TRBD1 matching 11 bases. Germline V gene lookup returns CDR1 SGHRS and CDR2 YFSETQ. The CDR3 sequence is 16 residues long. The V segment lost 1 base and the J segment 5 bases; nucleotides outside the gene matches: 7. CDR3 amino acids: CASSLFRDRGLETQYF. CDR3 coding DNA: TGCGCCAGCAGCTTGTTCCGGGACAGGGGGTTGGAGACCCAGTACTTC.